Sequencing of this T cell receptor beta chain was carried out in a study of T-cell memory formation after mild COVID-19. Study summary: Clusters were largely donor specific.

The study's findings and limits: A balance of CD4 and CD8 characterized clones contracting day 15 to 85, whereas later expanders leaned CD4+. For contracting clones, CD4+ ones sat mainly in CM and EM, CD8+ in EMRA.

It was 5'RACE with constant-segment primers that produced the TCR alpha and TCR beta cDNA libraries, which carried sample barcodes and UMIs. TCRdb itself ran the 5' RACE reads through MiXCR, one entry per CDR3 protein. The sample contains approximately 51,000 distinct CDR3 sequences, over 8.5% of which appear only once. This clonotype was detected many times. The antigen remains unidentified. The V end was cut by 5 bases, the J end by 6 bases, with 10 bases between. Germline values: CDR1 DFQATT, CDR2 SNEGSKA (reference sequence). This CDR3 has 11 residues. The sample comprised PBMCs or a T cell subset sorted from them (not recorded which). The TCR was taken from an adult woman who had mild COVID-19 (a few samples of this study predate the infection). Cell type and time point are not known. This chain links TRBV20-1 with TRBJ2-5; D uncertain. The CDR3 sequence is CSAPLSKTQYF. The CDR3 region has the DNA TGCAGTGCTCCTCTATCGAAGACCCAGTACTTC.